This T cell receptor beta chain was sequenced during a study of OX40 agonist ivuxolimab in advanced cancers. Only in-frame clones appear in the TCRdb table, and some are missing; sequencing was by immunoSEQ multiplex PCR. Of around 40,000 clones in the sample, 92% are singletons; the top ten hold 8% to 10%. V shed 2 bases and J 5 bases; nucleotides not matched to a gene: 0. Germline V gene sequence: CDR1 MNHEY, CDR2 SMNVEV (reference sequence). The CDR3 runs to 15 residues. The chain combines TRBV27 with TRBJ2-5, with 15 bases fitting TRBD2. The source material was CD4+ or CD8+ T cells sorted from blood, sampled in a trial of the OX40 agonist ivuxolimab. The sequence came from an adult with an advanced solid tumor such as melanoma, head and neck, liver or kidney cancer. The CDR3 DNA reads TGTGCCAGCAGTTTAGGGACTAGCGGGAGGGAGACCCAGTACTTC. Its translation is CASSLGTSGRETQYF.